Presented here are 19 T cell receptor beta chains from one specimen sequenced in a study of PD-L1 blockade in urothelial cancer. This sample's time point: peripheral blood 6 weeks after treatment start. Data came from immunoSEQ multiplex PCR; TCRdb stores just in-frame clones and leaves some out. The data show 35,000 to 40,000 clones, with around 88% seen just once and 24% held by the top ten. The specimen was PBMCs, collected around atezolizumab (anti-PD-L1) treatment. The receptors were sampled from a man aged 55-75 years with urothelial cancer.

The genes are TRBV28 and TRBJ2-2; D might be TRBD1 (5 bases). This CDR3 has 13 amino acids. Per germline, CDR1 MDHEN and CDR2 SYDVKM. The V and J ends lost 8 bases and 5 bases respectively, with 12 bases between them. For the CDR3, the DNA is TGTGCCAGCGCGACAGTACCGACCGGGGAGCTGTTTTTT. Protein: CASATVPTGELFF.

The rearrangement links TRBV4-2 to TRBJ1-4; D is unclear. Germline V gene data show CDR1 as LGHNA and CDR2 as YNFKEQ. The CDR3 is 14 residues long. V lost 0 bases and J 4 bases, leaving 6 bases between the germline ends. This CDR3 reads CASSQDGGNEKLFF. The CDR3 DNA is TGTGCCAGCAGCCAAGACGGAGGTAATGAAAAACTGTTTTTT.

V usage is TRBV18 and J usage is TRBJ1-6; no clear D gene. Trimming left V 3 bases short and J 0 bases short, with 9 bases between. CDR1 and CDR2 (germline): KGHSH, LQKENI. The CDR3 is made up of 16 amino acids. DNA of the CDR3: TGTGCCAGCTCACCCTCACAGAGCTCCTATAATTCACCCCTCCACTTT. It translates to CASSPSQSSYNSPLHF.

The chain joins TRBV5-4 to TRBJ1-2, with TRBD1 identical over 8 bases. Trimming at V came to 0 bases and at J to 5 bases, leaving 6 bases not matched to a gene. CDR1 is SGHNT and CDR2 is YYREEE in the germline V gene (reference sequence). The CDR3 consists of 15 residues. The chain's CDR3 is CASSLASQGAYGYTF. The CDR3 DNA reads TGTGCCAGCAGCTTGGCCTCGCAGGGGGCGTATGGCTACACCTTC. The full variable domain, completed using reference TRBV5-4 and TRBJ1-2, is ETGVTQSPTHLIKTRGQQVTLRCSSQSGHNTVSWYQQALGQGPQFIFQYYREEENGRGNFPPRFSGLQFPNYSSELNVNALELDDSALYLCASSLASQGAYGYTFGSGTRLTVV.

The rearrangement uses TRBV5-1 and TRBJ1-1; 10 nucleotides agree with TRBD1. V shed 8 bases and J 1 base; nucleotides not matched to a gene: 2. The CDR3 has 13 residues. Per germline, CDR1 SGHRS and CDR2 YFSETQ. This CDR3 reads CASRTGGNTEAFF. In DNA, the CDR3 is TGCGCCAGTCGGACAGGGGGGAACACTGAAGCTTTCTTT.

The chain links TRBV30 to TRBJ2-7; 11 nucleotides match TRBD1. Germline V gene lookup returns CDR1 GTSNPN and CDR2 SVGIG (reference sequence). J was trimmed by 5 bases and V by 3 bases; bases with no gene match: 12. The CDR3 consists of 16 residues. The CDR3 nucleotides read TGTGCCTGGAGCCAAGCCGGGACAGGGGGTGTGGACGAGCAGTACTTC. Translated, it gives CAWSQAGTGGVDEQYF.

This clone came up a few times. The CDR3 here is CASSTDRGQSYNEQFF. The CDR3 DNA follows: TGTGCCAGCAGTACCGACAGGGGACAGTCCTACAATGAGCAGTTCTTC. The chain is built from TRBV27 and TRBJ2-1; TRBD1 agrees at 8 bases. Germline V gene sequence: CDR1 MNHEY, CDR2 SMNVEV (reference sequence). The V and J ends lost 5 bases and 1 base, in that order; junction bases with no gene match: 7. The CDR3 length is 16 residues.

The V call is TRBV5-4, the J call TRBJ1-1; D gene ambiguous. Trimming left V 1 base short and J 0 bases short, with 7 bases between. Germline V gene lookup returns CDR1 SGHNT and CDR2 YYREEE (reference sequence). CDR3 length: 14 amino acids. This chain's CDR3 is CASSLQLVNTEAFF. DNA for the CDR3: TGTGCCAGCAGCTTGCAGCTAGTGAACACTGAAGCTTTCTTT.

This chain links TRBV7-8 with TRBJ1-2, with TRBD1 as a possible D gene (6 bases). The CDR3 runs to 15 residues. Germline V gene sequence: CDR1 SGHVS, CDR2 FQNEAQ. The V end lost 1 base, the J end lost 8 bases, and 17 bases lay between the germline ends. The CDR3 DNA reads TGTGCCAGCAGCTTAGGGTTAGCGGGGGCGCGGGGCTACACCTTC. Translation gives CASSLGLAGARGYTF.

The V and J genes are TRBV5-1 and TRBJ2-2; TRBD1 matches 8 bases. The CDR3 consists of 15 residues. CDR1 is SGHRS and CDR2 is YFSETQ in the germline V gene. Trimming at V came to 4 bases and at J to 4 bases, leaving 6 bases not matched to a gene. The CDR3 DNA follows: TGCGCCAGCAGCCCGGACAGGGTGGGCACCGGGGAGCTGTTTTTT. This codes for CASSPDRVGTGELFF. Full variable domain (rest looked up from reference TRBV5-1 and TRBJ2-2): KAGVTQTPRYLIKTRGQQVTLSCSPISGHRSVSWYQQTPGQGLQFLFEYFSETQRNKGNFPGRFSGRQFSNSRSEMNVSTLELGDSALYLCASSPDRVGTGELFFGEGSRLTVL.

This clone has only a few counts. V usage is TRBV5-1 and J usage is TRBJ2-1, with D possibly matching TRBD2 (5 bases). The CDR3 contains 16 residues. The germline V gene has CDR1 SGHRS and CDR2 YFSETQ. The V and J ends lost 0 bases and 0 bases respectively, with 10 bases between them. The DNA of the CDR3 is TGCGCCAGCAGCTTGGCCACGGGAAGCTCCTACAATGAGCAGTTCTTC. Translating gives CASSLATGSSYNEQFF. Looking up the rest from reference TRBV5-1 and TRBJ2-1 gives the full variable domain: KAGVTQTPRYLIKTRGQQVTLSCSPISGHRSVSWYQQTPGQGLQFLFEYFSETQRNKGNFPGRFSGRQFSNSRSEMNVSTLELGDSALYLCASSLATGSSYNEQFFGPGTRLTVL.

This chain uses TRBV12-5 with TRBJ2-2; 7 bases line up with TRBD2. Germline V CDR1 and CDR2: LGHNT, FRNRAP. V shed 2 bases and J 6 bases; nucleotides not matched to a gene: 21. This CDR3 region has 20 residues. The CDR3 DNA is TGTGCTAGTGGTTTGTTCTCGATTAACTCTGGCGGGAGTAGGTCCGGGGAGCTGTTTTTT. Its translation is CASGLFSINSGGSRSGELFF.

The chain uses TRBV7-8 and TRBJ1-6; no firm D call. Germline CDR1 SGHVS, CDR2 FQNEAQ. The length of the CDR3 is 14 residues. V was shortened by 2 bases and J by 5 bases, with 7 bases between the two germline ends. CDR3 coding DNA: TGTGCCAGCAGCTTATCTAGGAATAATTCACCCCTCCACTTT. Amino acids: CASSLSRNNSPLHF.

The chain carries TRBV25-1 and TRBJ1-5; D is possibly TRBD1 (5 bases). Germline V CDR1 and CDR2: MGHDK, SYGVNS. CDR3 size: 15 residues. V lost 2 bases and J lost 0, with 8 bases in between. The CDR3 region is CASSETGDSNQPQHF. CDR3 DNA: TGTGCCAGCAGTGAAACAGGCGATAGCAATCAGCCCCAGCATTTT.

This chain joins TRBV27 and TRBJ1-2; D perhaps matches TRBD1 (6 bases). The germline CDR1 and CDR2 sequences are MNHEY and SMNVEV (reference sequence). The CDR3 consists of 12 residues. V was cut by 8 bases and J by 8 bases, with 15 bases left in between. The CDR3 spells CASARPGDGYTF. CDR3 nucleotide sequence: TGTGCCAGCGCGCGCCCAGGGGACGGCTACACCTTC.

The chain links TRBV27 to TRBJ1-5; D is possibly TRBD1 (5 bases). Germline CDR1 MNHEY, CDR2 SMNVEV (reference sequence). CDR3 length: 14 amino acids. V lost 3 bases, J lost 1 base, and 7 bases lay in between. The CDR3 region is CASSLGGSNQPQHF. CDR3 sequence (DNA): TGTGCCAGCAGTTTGGGGGGGAGCAATCAGCCCCAGCATTTT.

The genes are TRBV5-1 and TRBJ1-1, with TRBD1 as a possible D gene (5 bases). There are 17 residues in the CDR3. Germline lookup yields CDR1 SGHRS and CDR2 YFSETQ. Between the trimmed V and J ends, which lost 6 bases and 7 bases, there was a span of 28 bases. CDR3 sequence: CASTPDSVRRGGGEAFF. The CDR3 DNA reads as TGCGCCAGCACGCCAGATTCTGTTCGGAGGGGCGGTGGTGAAGCTTTCTTT.

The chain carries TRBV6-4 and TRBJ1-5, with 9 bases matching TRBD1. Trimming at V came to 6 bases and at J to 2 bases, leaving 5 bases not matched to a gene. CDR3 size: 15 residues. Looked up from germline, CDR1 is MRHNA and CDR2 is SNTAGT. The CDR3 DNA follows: TGTGCCAGCAGCCAAACAGGGGGCGGCAATCAGCCCCAGCATTTT. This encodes CASSQTGGGNQPQHF.

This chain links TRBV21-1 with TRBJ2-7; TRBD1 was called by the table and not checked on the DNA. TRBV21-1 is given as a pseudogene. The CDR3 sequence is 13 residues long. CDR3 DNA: TGTGCCAGCAGCAACACAGCCTGGCACGAGCAGTACTTC. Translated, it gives CASSNTAWHEQYF.